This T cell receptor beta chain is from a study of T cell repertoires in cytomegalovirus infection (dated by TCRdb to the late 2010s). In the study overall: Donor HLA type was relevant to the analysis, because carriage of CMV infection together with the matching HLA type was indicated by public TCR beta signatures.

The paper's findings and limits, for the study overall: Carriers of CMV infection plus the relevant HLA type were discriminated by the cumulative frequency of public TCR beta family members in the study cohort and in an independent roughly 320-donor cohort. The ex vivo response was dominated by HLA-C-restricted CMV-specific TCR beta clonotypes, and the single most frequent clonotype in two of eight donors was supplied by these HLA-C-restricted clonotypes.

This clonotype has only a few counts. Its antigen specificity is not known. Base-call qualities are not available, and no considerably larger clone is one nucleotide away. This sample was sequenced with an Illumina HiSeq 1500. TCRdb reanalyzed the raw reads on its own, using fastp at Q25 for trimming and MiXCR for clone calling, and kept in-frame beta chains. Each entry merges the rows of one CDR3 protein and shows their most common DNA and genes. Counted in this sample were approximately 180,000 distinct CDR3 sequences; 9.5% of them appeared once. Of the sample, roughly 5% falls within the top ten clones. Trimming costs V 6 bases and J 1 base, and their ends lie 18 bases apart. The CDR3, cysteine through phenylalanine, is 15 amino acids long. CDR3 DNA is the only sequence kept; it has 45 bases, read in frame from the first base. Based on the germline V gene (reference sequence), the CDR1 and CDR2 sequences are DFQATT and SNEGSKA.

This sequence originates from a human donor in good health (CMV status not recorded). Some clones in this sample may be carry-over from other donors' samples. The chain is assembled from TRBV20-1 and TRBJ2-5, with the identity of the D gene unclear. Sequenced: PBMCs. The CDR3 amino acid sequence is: CSAARHSPIQETQYF. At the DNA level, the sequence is TGCAGTGCAGCCCGACACAGCCCTATCCAAGAGACCCAGTACTTC.